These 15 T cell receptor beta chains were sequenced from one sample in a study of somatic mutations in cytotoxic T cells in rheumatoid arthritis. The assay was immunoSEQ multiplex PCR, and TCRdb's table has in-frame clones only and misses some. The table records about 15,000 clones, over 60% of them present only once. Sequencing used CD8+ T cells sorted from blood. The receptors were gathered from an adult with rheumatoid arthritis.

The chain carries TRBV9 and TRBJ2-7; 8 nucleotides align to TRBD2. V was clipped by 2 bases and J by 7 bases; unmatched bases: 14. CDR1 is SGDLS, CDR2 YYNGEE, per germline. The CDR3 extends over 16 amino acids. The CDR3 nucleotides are TGTGCCAGCAGCGTTGTTCCGGGACTAGGGAAGGGTGAGCAGTACTTC. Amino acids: CASSVVPGLGKGEQYF.

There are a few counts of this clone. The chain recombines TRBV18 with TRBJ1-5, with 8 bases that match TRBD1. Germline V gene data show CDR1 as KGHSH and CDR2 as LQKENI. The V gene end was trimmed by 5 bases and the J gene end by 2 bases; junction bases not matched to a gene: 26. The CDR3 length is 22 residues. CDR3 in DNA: TGTGCCAGCTCATCAGAACCAGAACAGGGGGTTGATGGGAAAAGGGGCAATCAGCCCCAGCATTTT. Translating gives CASSSEPEQGVDGKRGNQPQHF.

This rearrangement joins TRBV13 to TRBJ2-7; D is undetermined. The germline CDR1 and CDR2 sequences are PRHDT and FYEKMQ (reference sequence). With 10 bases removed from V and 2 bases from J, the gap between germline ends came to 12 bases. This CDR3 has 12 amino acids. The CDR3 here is CATSGLAYEQYF. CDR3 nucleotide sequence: TGTGCCACGTCGGGCCTCGCCTACGAGCAGTACTTC.

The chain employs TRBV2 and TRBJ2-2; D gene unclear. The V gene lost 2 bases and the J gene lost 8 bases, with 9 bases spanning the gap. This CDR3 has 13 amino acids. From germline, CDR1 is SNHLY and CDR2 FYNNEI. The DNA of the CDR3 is TGTGCCAGCAGTGAATTCGGGTGGGGGGAGCTGTTTTTT. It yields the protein CASSEFGWGELFF.

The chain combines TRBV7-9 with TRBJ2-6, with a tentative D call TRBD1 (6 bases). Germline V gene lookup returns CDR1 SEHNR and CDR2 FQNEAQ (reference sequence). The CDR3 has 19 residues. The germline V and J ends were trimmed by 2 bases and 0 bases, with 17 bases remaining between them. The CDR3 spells CASSLRVWTVDSGANVLTF. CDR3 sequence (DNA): TGTGCCAGCAGCTTAAGAGTCTGGACAGTCGACTCTGGGGCCAACGTCCTGACTTTC.

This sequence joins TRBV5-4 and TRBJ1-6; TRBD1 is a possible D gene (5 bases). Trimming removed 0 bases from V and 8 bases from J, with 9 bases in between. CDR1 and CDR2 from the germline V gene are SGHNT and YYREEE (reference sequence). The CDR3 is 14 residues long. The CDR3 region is CASSLEVRDSPLHF. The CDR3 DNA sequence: TGTGCCAGCAGCTTGGAGGTCAGGGATTCACCCCTCCACTTT.

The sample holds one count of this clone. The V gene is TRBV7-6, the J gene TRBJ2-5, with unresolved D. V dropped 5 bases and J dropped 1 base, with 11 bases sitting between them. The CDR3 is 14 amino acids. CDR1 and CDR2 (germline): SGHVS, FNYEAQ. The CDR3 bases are TGTGCCAGCAGCCCCCCGGCTTTCCAAGAGACCCAGTACTTC. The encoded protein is CASSPPAFQETQYF.

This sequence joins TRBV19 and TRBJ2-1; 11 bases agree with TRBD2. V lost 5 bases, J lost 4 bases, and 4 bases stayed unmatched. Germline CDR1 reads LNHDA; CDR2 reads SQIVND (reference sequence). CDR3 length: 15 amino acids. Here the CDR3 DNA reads TGTGCCAGTAGTGCCCTAGCGGGAGGATACAATGAGCAGTTCTTC. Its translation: CASSALAGGYNEQFF. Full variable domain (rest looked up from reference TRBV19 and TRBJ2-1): DGGITQSPKYLFRKEGQNVTLSCEQNLNHDAMYWYRQDPGQGLRLIYYSQIVNDFQKGDIAEGYSVSREKKESFPLTVTSAQKNPTAFYLCASSALAGGYNEQFFGPGTRLTVL.

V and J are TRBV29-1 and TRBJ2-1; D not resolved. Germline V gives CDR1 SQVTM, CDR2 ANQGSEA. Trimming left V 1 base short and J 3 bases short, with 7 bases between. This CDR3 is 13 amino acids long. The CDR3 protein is CSVEGTVYNEQFF. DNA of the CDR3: TGCAGCGTTGAAGGTACTGTCTACAATGAGCAGTTCTTC.

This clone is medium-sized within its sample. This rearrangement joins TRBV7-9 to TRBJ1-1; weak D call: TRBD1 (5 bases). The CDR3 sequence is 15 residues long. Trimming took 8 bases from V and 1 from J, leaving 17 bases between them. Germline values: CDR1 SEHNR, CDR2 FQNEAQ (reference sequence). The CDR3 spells CASLGGWGWNTEAFF. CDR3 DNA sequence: TGTGCCAGCCTTGGCGGCTGGGGCTGGAACACTGAAGCTTTCTTT. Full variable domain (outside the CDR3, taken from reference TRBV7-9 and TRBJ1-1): DTGVSQNPRHKITKRGQNVTFRCDPISEHNRLYWYRQTLGQGPEFLTYFQNEAQLEKSRLLSDRFSAERPKGSFSTLEIQRTEQGDSAMYLCASLGGWGWNTEAFFGQGTRLTVV.

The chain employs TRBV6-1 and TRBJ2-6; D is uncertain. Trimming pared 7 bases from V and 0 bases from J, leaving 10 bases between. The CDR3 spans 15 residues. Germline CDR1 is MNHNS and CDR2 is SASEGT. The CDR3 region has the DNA TGTGCCAGCACCGAAGGTTCCTCTGGGGCCAACGTCCTGACTTTC. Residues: CASTEGSSGANVLTF.

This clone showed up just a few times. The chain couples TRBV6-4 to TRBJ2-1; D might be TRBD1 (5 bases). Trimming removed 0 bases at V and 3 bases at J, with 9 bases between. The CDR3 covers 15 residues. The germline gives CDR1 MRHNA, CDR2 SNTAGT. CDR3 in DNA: TGTGCCAGCAGTGACTCGGAAGGGGTCTACAATGAGCAGTTCTTC. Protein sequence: CASSDSEGVYNEQFF.

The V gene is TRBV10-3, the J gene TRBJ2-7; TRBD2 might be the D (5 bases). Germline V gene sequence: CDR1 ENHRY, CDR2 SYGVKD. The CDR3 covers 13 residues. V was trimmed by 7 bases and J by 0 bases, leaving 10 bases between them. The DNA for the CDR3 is TGTGCCATCAACCTTAGCGACTCCTACGAGCAGTACTTC. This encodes CAINLSDSYEQYF.

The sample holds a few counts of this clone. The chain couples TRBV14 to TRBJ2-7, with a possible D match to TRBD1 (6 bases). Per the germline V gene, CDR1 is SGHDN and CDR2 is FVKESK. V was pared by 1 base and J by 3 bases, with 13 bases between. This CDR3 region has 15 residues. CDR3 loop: CASSQAAGTYYEQYF. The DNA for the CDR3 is TGTGCCAGCAGCCAAGCCGCCGGGACATACTACGAGCAGTACTTC.

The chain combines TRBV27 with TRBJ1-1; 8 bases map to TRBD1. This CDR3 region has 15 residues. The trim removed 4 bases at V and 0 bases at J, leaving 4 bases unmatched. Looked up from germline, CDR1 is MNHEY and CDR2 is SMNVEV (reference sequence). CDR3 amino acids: CASSSRDRLNTEAFF. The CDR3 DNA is TGTGCCAGCAGTTCCCGGGACAGGCTGAACACTGAAGCTTTCTTT.